The 30 T cell receptor beta chains below were found in one sample sequenced in a study of human T cells and chemical hapten exposure. Whole blood, unfractionated, served as the material for total RNA extraction. Individual cDNA molecules (in the library) carried attached unique molecular identifiers. TCRdb independently ran MiXCR on the reads; one entry per CDR3 protein. This sample has 100,000 to 150,000 distinct CDR3 sequences, with over 7% found just once. The sample consisted of whole blood. The receptors were gathered from a human donor in good health. Some clones in this sample may be carry-over from other donors' samples.

This clonotype was picked up many times. The chain joins TRBV5-5 to TRBJ2-3; unclear D gene. With 0 bases removed from V and 0 bases from J, the gap between germline ends came to 2 bases. Germline CDR1 reads SGHKS; CDR2 reads YYEKEE (reference sequence). This CDR3 comprises 13 residues. The CDR3, as DNA: TGTGCCAGCAGCTTGGACAGCACAGATACGCAGTATTTT. It specifies CASSLDSTDTQYF. Looking up the rest from reference TRBV5-5 and TRBJ2-3 gives the full variable domain: DAGVTQSPTHLIKTRGQQVTLRCSPISGHKSVSWYQQVLGQGPQFIFQYYEKEERGRGNFPDRFSARQFPNYSSELNVNALLLGDSALYLCASSLDSTDTQYFGPGTRLTVL.

V usage is TRBV18 and J usage is TRBJ2-7; 7 nucleotides align to TRBD1. The CDR3 length is 16 residues. Germline values: CDR1 KGHSH, CDR2 LQKENI. The V segment lost 3 bases and the J segment 0 bases; nucleotides outside the gene matches: 8. As DNA, the CDR3 is TGTGCCAGCTCACCTATGGTGGGGACAGCCTCCTACGAGCAGTACTTC. Translation: CASSPMVGTASYEQYF. The full variable domain, in which reference TRBV18 and TRBJ2-7 provide the parts outside the CDR3, is NAGVMQNPRHLVRRRGQEARLRCSPMKGHSHVYWYRQLPEEGLKFMVYLQKENIIDESGMPKERFSAEFPKEGPSILRIQQVVRGDSAAYFCASSPMVGTASYEQYFGPGTRLTVT.

As concerns this clonotype: A read error may be the cause here, since a much bigger clone is one base away. The chain joins TRBV6-1 to TRBJ1-1, with D possibly matching TRBD1 (5 bases). The germline gives CDR1 MNHNS, CDR2 SASEGT. With 8 bases removed from V and 10 bases from J, the gap between germline ends came to 20 bases. The length of the CDR3 is 13 residues. As DNA, the CDR3 is TGTGCCAGCGGCAACTCCGGGGGACCTGGAGCTTTCTTT. Residues: CASGNSGGPGAFF.

The chain recombines TRBV29-1 with TRBJ2-7, with 7 positions matching TRBD1. The junction had 7 bases not matched to a gene; V was cut back by 6 bases and J by 2 bases. This CDR3 spans 13 amino acids. Looked up from germline, CDR1 is SQVTM and CDR2 is ANQGSEA. CDR3 DNA sequence: TGCAGCGTAAAGACAGGGTCAGCCTACGAGCAGTACTTC. This codes for CSVKTGSAYEQYF.

The chain uses TRBV15 and TRBJ2-1; no firm D call. The CDR3 loop spans 15 amino acids. Germline V gene data show CDR1 as LNHNV and CDR2 as YYDKDF (reference sequence). V lost 0 bases, J lost 9 bases, and 15 bases lay in between. CDR3 sequence reads: CATSRDLGPNGEQFF. In DNA, the CDR3 is TGTGCCACCAGCAGAGATCTTGGACCCAATGGTGAGCAGTTCTTC. Looking up the rest from reference TRBV15 and TRBJ2-1 gives the full variable domain: DAMVIQNPRYQVTQFGKPVTLSCSQTLNHNVMYWYQQKSSQAPKLLFHYYDKDFNNEADTPDNFQSRRPNTSFCFLDIRSPGLGDTAMYLCATSRDLGPNGEQFFGPGTRLTVL.

The sample holds a few counts of this clonotype. J is TRBJ1-2 and V is TRBV7-9, with TRBD1 identical over 7 bases. V lost 3 bases and J lost 8; bases outside the gene matches: 9. CDR3 length: 14 residues. CDR1 and CDR2 (germline): SEHNR, FQNEAQ (reference sequence). In DNA form, the CDR3 reads TGTGCCAGCAGCTTTGGAACCGGGACAGAAGGCTACACCTTC. Translated: CASSFGTGTEGYTF.

This chain uses TRBV20-1 with TRBJ1-1, with a tentative D call TRBD1 (5 bases). V gave up 1 base and J gave up 0 bases, with 12 bases separating them. This CDR3 is built from 15 residues. Germline loops: CDR1 DFQATT, CDR2 SNEGSKA (reference sequence). The chain's CDR3 is CSARVGDGMNTEAFF. CDR3 nucleotides: TGCAGTGCTAGAGTAGGGGACGGAATGAACACTGAAGCTTTCTTT.

This clonotype was seen repeatedly, ten times or more. The chain employs TRBV11-2 and TRBJ1-6; D is uncertain. V gave up 5 bases and J gave up 2 bases, with 13 bases separating them. From germline, CDR1 is SGHAT and CDR2 FQNNGV. The CDR3 is 16 residues long. DNA of the CDR3: TGTGCCAGCAGCCCCCCGAGTCTAGCCTATAATTCACCCCTCCACTTT. It encodes CASSPPSLAYNSPLHF.

The rearrangement links TRBV29-1 to TRBJ2-5; possibly TRBD1 for D (5 bases). The ends were cut back, 4 bases at V and 2 bases at J, with 5 bases in the middle. Germline V gene sequence: CDR1 SQVTM, CDR2 ANQGSEA. This CDR3 is 11 amino acids long. The CDR3 DNA is TGCAGCGTTGGACAGCAAGAGACCCAGTACTTC. It specifies CSVGQQETQYF. The variable domain in full, with the rest retrieved from reference TRBV29-1 and TRBJ2-5, is SAVISQKPSRDICQRGTSLTIQCQVDSQVTMMFWYRQQPGQSLTLIATANQGSEATYESGFVIDKFPISRPNLTFSTLTVSNMSPEDSSIYLCSVGQQETQYFGPGTRLLVL.

The chain couples TRBV29-1 to TRBJ2-3; D may be TRBD2 (5 bases). The CDR3 contains 14 residues. The V end was cut by 5 bases, the J end by 1 base, with 13 bases between. Per germline, CDR1 SQVTM and CDR2 ANQGSEA. The CDR3 sequence is CSVRALGGTDTQYF. DNA for the CDR3: TGCAGCGTTCGGGCCCTGGGAGGCACAGATACGCAGTATTTT.

This clonotype was picked up a small number of times. The V call is TRBV4-3, the J call TRBJ2-3; D assignment may be TRBD1 or TRBD2 (6 bases each). CDR1 is LGHNA and CDR2 is YSLEER in the germline V gene. Trimming left V 5 bases short and J 4 bases short, with 10 bases between. This CDR3 comprises 13 residues. The DNA for the CDR3 is TGCGCCAGCAGCAGGGGGGACTCAGATACGCAGTATTTT. It yields the protein CASSRGDSDTQYF.

This clonotype has a count of ten or more. The chain couples TRBV12-3 or TRBV12-4 to TRBJ1-1; weak D call: TRBD1 (5 bases). The CDR3 loop spans 15 amino acids. Trimming took 1 base from V and 4 from J, leaving 13 bases between them. CDR3 in amino acids: CASSLEGPGATEAFF. The CDR3 bases are TGTGCCAGCAGTTTAGAGGGACCTGGTGCCACTGAAGCTTTCTTT.

The chain uses TRBV14 and TRBJ2-1, with 10 bases lining up with TRBD2. V lost 1 base to trimming and J lost 10 bases; unmatched junction nucleotides: 10. This CDR3 comprises 16 residues. Looked up from germline, CDR1 is SGHDN and CDR2 is FVKESK. CDR3 DNA sequence: TGTGCCAGCAGCCAAGTGTCGCCTAGCGGGAGACGGGAGCAGTTCTTC. Its translation: CASSQVSPSGRREQFF.

This clonotype was recorded at least ten times. V gene TRBV7-2 combines with J gene TRBJ2-1; 11 bases are a match to TRBD2. V lost 2 bases, J lost 1 base, and 4 bases stayed unmatched. Germline V lookup: CDR1 SGHTA, CDR2 FQGNSA. This CDR3 contains 17 residues. CDR3 in amino acids: CASSLILAGESYNEQFF. CDR3 sequence (DNA): TGTGCCAGCAGCTTAATACTAGCGGGAGAATCCTACAATGAGCAGTTCTTC.

Ten or more counts support this clonotype. V is TRBV3-1 and J is TRBJ1-1, with D perhaps matching TRBD1 (5 bases). Per germline, CDR1 LGHDT and CDR2 YNNKEL (reference sequence). The CDR3 has 15 residues. V shed 4 bases and J shed 5 bases, with 17 bases lying between them. This CDR3 reads CASSPQGAQGTEAFF. CDR3 sequence (DNA): TGTGCCAGCAGCCCTCAAGGGGCTCAAGGGACTGAAGCTTTCTTT.

This clonotype was recorded at least ten times. This chain joins TRBV20-1 and TRBJ2-3, with no clear D. The germline gives CDR1 DFQATT, CDR2 SNEGSKA (reference sequence). CDR3 length: 16 residues. Trimming took 0 bases from V and 3 from J, leaving 16 bases between them. CDR3 in amino acids: CSARDPFYGDTDTQYF. The DNA for the CDR3 is TGCAGTGCTAGAGATCCTTTTTACGGTGATACAGATACGCAGTATTTT.

This clonotype came up a few times. This rearrangement joins TRBV29-1 to TRBJ2-7, with TRBD2 identical over 8 bases. Unmatched junction bases numbered 1, after V lost 3 bases and J lost 3 bases. This CDR3 has 12 residues. Germline lookup yields CDR1 SQVTM and CDR2 ANQGSEA. The CDR3 protein is CSVETSDYEQYF. The CDR3 nucleotides are TGCAGCGTTGAGACTAGCGACTACGAGCAGTACTTC.

This clonotype came up a few times. The chain uses TRBV6-1 and TRBJ1-4, with a weak D call TRBD1 (6 bases). The CDR3 sequence is 14 residues long. V was trimmed by 3 bases and J by 7 bases, leaving 12 bases between them. Per the germline V gene, CDR1 is MNHNS and CDR2 is SASEGT. CDR3 nucleotides: TGTGCCAGCAGTGACAGGGGAGGAGGTGAAAAACTGTTTTTT. Translating gives CASSDRGGGEKLFF.

J is TRBJ2-1 and V is TRBV18, with D unresolved. Between the trimmed V and J ends, which lost 2 bases and 1 base, there was a span of 9 bases. Germline V gene sequence: CDR1 KGHSH, CDR2 LQKENI. This CDR3 has 15 amino acids. The CDR3 is CASSPGGNSYNEQFF. The CDR3 nucleotides are TGTGCCAGCTCACCAGGCGGAAATTCCTACAATGAGCAGTTCTTC.

This clonotype was recorded many times. V usage is TRBV6-6 and J usage is TRBJ2-7; 8 nucleotides align to TRBD2. J lost 4 bases, V lost 6 bases, and 2 bases had no gene match. This CDR3 comprises 12 residues. Germline CDR1 is MNHNY and CDR2 is SVGAGI (reference sequence). CDR3 protein: CASSRGGYEQYF. Here the CDR3 DNA reads TGTGCCAGCAGCCGGGGGGGGTACGAGCAGTACTTC.

This clonotype was detected only a few times. The chain joins TRBV4-3 to TRBJ2-5; possible D gene TRBD2, 6 bases. The CDR3 extends over 14 amino acids. V was trimmed by 1 base and J by 5 bases, leaving 11 bases between them. Germline V gene lookup returns CDR1 LGHNA and CDR2 YSLEER. DNA of the CDR3: TGCGCCAGCAGCCAAGCTAGCGTGATCGAGACCCAGTACTTC. This gives the protein CASSQASVIETQYF.

The sample holds one count of this clonotype. This may arise from a read error, as a much more abundant clone is one base away. This rearrangement joins TRBV12-3 or TRBV12-4 to TRBJ1-2; a possible D gene is TRBD1 (6 bases). The length of the CDR3 is 15 residues. CDR3 region: CDSSLNRDSDYGYTF. CDR3 sequence (DNA): TGTGACAGCAGTCTAAACAGGGATTCTGACTATGGCTACACCTTC.

Comment on this clonotype: A much larger clone is a single base away; this may be a read error. The V and J genes are TRBV7-9 and TRBJ2-1; 9 nucleotides match TRBD1. CDR1 and CDR2 from the germline V gene are SEHNR and FQNEAQ (reference sequence). J was trimmed by 9 bases and V by 9 bases; bases with no gene match: 18. This CDR3 comprises 16 residues. Here the CDR3 reads CARRQLTGGASGEQFF. DNA for the CDR3: TGTGCCAGAAGACAATTAACAGGGGGCGCATCCGGTGAGCAGTTCTTC.

The CDR3 region is CASSLTPLGGRGNEQFF. DNA for the CDR3: TGTGCCAGCAGCTTAACGCCTCTCGGGGGGCGAGGGAATGAGCAGTTCTTC. This rearrangement joins TRBV7-2 to TRBJ2-1; TRBD2 is a possible D gene (7 bases). Deletions cut 2 bases from V and 7 bases from J, with 21 bases between. Germline V gene lookup returns CDR1 SGHTA and CDR2 FQGNSA. CDR3 length equals 17 residues.

This clonotype occurred many times. The chain has TRBV20-1 and TRBJ1-1, with D tentatively TRBD1 (6 bases). Germline assignment: CDR1 DFQATT and CDR2 SNEGSKA (reference sequence). CDR3 size: 13 residues. Between the trimmed V and J ends, which lost 5 bases and 0 bases, there was a span of 10 bases. The CDR3 sequence is CSALGQMNTEAFF. The CDR3 region has the DNA TGCAGTGCTCTTGGACAGATGAACACTGAAGCTTTCTTT.

This chain links TRBV4-3 with TRBJ1-6; 7 nucleotides agree with TRBD1. CDR3 size: 15 residues. V shed 5 bases and J 9 bases; nucleotides not matched to a gene: 10. Germline V gives CDR1 LGHNA, CDR2 YSLEER. The CDR3 DNA follows: TGCGCCAGCAGCGAAGCGGCGGCAGGGGGTTCACCCCTCCACTTT. As protein: CASSEAAAGGSPLHF.

The chain is built from TRBV15 and TRBJ2-7; D uncertain. Looked up from germline, CDR1 is LNHNV and CDR2 is YYDKDF (reference sequence). V gave up 0 bases and J gave up 0 bases, with 12 bases separating them. The CDR3 length is 16 residues. The CDR3 coding sequence is TGTGCCACCAGCAGAGATCAGACTTTCCGCTCCTACGAGCAGTACTTC. This codes for CATSRDQTFRSYEQYF.

The CDR3 sequence: CASSKAGGSTEAFF. CDR3 nucleotides: TGTGCCAGCAGCAAAGCCGGGGGGAGCACTGAAGCTTTCTTT. V usage is TRBV21-1 and J usage is TRBJ1-1; the table gives TRBD1 as D, unverified against the DNA. TRBV21-1 is deemed a pseudogene. The CDR3 is 14 amino acids.

This clonotype was detected a few times. The chain links TRBV7-9 to TRBJ1-1, with D hard to call. CDR1 is SEHNR, CDR2 FQNEAQ, per germline (reference sequence). The V end lost 4 bases, the J end lost 4 bases, and 25 bases lay between the germline ends. The CDR3 contains 18 residues. CDR3 DNA sequence: TGTGCCAGCAGCTCCCCCGGGCGGTTTTGGGATTGGGGCACTGAAGCTTTCTTT. Translation: CASSSPGRFWDWGTEAFF.

This clonotype was detected only a few times. The rearrangement links TRBV5-6 to TRBJ2-1; 9 bases fit TRBD2. Germline CDR1 reads SGHDT; CDR2 reads YYEEEE. CDR3 length equals 16 residues. V was clipped by 5 bases and J by 0 bases; unmatched bases: 6. The DNA for the CDR3 is TGTGCCAGCAGTGCGGGAGGGCCGAACTCCTACAATGAGCAGTTCTTC. As protein: CASSAGGPNSYNEQFF.